The rows below give T cell receptor beta chains drawn from one sample of a study of T cell changes during pregnancy in multiple sclerosis. The method was immunoSEQ multiplex PCR; TCRdb's version includes in-frame clones alone and lacks a portion of them. The repertoire has nearly 45,000 clones, around 96% of them found once; the top ten carry 0.89%. Specimen: peripheral blood, collected in the second trimester of pregnancy. The receptor set was obtained from a female donor with multiple sclerosis, enrolled in a pregnancy study. The CDR3 runs from the conserved cysteine through the conserved F or W. The D gene is left open where the match is weak. Size is omitted from some rows. Given values are once, few, many or a class for expanded clones.

j_call d_call v_call clone_size cdr3_nt cdr3_aa
TRBJ2-2 . TRBV4-2 . TGTGCCAGCAGCCAGGAGTACGGGGACACCGGGGAGCTGTTTTTT CASSQEYGDTGELFF
TRBJ2-1 TRBD2 TRBV6-1 . TGTGCCAGCAGCCATAGCGGGAGGTCTAATGAGCAGTTCTTC CASSHSGRSNEQFF
TRBJ1-5 . TRBV30 . TGTGCCTGGAGTGTACGTGGGCAAATCAATCAGCCCCAGCATTTT CAWSVRGQINQPQHF
TRBJ2-1 . TRBV29-1 . TGCAGCGTGAGGGAACTTAACGGGGTCAATGAGCAGTTCTTC CSVRELNGVNEQFF
TRBJ1-1 TRBD1 TRBV27 . TGTGCCAGCAGTTGGGGACAGGGAAGTTGGAACACTGAAGCTTTCTTT CASSWGQGSWNTEAFF
TRBJ2-7 . TRBV4-1 . TGCGCCAGCAGCCAGCTTCCGGGACAAGTCTACTACGAGCAGTACTTC CASSQLPGQVYYEQYF
TRBJ1-1 TRBD1 TRBV12-5 few TGTGCTAGTGTTCTAGGACAGGATGAGGAAGCTTTCTTT CASVLGQDEEAFF
TRBJ1-4 . TRBV27 once TGTGCCAGCAGTTCCCAGGGTGCAACTAATGAAAAACTGTTTTTT CASSSQGATNEKLFF
TRBJ1-5 TRBD1 TRBV5-8 once TGTGCCAGCAGGCCCGACAGGGGAGACAATCAGCCCCAGCATTTT CASRPDRGDNQPQHF
TRBJ1-3 . TRBV12-5 . TGTGCTAGTGGTTACAGGGCCTCTGGAAACACCATATATTTT CASGYRASGNTIYF
TRBJ1-4 TRBD1 TRBV12-5 . TGTGCTAGTGGTTTGGCAAAAGGACAGGGTGAAAAACTGTTTTTT CASGLAKGQGEKLFF
TRBJ1-1 . TRBV5-5 . TGTGCCAGCAGCTTGTATACCGAGACTGAAGCTTTCTTT CASSLYTETEAFF
TRBJ2-7 TRBD2 TRBV9 . TGTGCCAGCAGCGTAGGACTAGCGGACACCTACGAGCAGTACTTC CASSVGLADTYEQYF
TRBJ2-2 TRBD2 TRBV7-9 once TGTGCCAGCAGCCCTAGCGGGAGAAACACCGGGGAGCTGTTTTTT CASSPSGRNTGELFF
TRBJ1-2 . TRBV10-3 . TGTGCCATCAGTGAGTCGAAGGGACAAGGGTCGTATGGCTACACCTTC CAISESKGQGSYGYTF
TRBJ1-1 TRBD1 TRBV30 . TGTGCCTGGGGTGGACAGGGGCACACTGAAGCTTTCTTT CAWGGQGHTEAFF
TRBJ2-1 TRBD2 TRBV11-1 . TGTGCCAGCAGCCGTCCGGGACTAGCGAACAATGAGCAGTTCTTC CASSRPGLANNEQFF
TRBJ2-7 TRBD2 TRBV28 . TGTGCCAGCAGTGGGACTATCCGGGTGTACGAGCAGTACTTC CASSGTIRVYEQYF
TRBJ1-4 TRBD1 TRBV19 . TGTGCCAGTAGCCCGGGACAGAATAATGAAAAACTGTTTTTT CASSPGQNNEKLFF
TRBJ2-1 TRBD1 TRBV18 . TGTGCCAGCTCTACACGACAGGGCCAACACAATGAGCAGTTCTTC CASSTRQGQHNEQFF
TRBJ1-2 TRBD1 TRBV7-2 once TGTGCCAGCAGCTCGACAGGGGAAGGCTACACCTTC CASSSTGEGYTF
TRBJ2-7 . TRBV6-5 . TGTGCCAGCAGTCCCCGGACTAACGAGCAGTACTTC CASSPRTNEQYF